This entry lists 5 T cell receptor beta chains sequenced from one sample in a study of T-cell reconstitution after alpha-beta-depleted transplantation in children. As it was prepared, the TCRbeta library received unique molecular identifiers. TCRdb redid the calling of the PCR reads with MiXCR, one entry per CDR3 protein. The sample holds approximately 520,000 distinct CDR3 sequences, approximately 32% seen once. The starting material was PBMCs from the stem cell graft donor, obtained from the stem cell graft. These receptors were collected from a human donor who donated a stem cell graft to a child with aplastic anemia.

This rearrangement joins TRBV14 to TRBJ1-2, with a weak D call TRBD1 (5 bases). V was pared by 0 bases and J by 0 bases, with 14 bases between. This CDR3 region has 17 residues. The germline V gene has CDR1 SGHDN and CDR2 FVKESK. The CDR3 here is CASSQDRDLLPNYGYTF. Here the CDR3 DNA reads TGTGCCAGCAGCCAAGACAGGGACCTCTTACCTAACTATGGCTACACCTTC.

This clonotype was counted a few times. The J gene is TRBJ2-5, the V gene TRBV20-1; 7 bases match TRBD2. This CDR3 region has 13 residues. Germline trimming cut 3 bases from V and 5 bases from J; bases unmatched to any gene: 6. The germline gives CDR1 DFQATT, CDR2 SNEGSKA (reference sequence). CDR3 amino acids: CSASGGRWETQYF. The DNA of the CDR3 is TGCAGTGCTAGCGGCGGGAGATGGGAGACCCAGTACTTC.

The V and J genes are TRBV7-9 and TRBJ2-2; D is possibly TRBD1 (5 bases). This CDR3 is built from 14 residues. Germline CDR1 SEHNR, CDR2 FQNEAQ (reference sequence). V gave up 10 bases and J gave up 2 bases, with 14 bases separating them. CDR3 sequence: CATIRDRNTGELFF. In DNA, the CDR3 is TGTGCCACCATCAGGGATAGAAACACCGGGGAGCTGTTTTTT.

The gene calls are TRBV18 and TRBJ1-5, with 7 bases matching TRBD1. The J segment lost 6 bases and the V segment lost 4 bases, leaving 6 bases of the junction unmatched. Germline values: CDR1 KGHSH, CDR2 LQKENI. This CDR3 region has 14 residues. In DNA form, the CDR3 reads TGTGCCAGCTCACACAGGGGAGGGATTCAGCCCCAGCATTTT. It is translated as CASSHRGGIQPQHF.

The rearrangement links TRBV7-2 to TRBJ1-2, with no clear D. There are 14 residues in the CDR3. Germline CDR1 and CDR2: SGHTA and FQGNSA. The V end lost 2 bases, the J end lost 3 bases, and 10 bases lay between the germline ends. The CDR3 loop reads CASSLKQDYYGYTF. DNA for the CDR3: TGTGCCAGCAGCTTAAAGCAGGATTACTATGGCTACACCTTC.